These T cell receptor beta chains were read from a single sample in a study of blood T cell repertoires in COVID-19. Sequencing was performed with immunoSEQ multiplex PCR; in TCRdb, only in-frame clones are kept and a portion is missing. The sample carries more than 200,000 clones, 70% to 90% recorded once. The sample comprised peripheral blood. These receptors were obtained from a woman aged 55-69 years with COVID-19, enrolled during active disease. The CDR3 runs from the conserved cysteine through the conserved F or W. Fields, in order: D gene, V gene, clone size, J gene, CDR3 DNA, CDR3 protein. D genes are given only for firm matches. Some rows mark clone size as missing; the rest say once, few, many or name a class of expanded clone.

D: -; V: TRBV19; size: few; J: TRBJ1-3; DNA: TGTGCCAGTAGTATTGGACAGCGGATCGTTGGAAACACCATATATTTT; CDR3: CASSIGQRIVGNTIYF
D: TRBD1; V: TRBV18; size: -; J: TRBJ1-1; DNA: TGTGCCAGCTCCCAGGGGGCAGGGGCCTTGAACACTGAAGCTTTCTTT; CDR3: CASSQGAGALNTEAFF
D: -; V: TRBV6-5; size: -; J: TRBJ1-4; DNA: TGTGCCAGCAGCTTAACAGGGCTTACTAATGAAAAACTGTTTTTT; CDR3: CASSLTGLTNEKLFF
D: TRBD1; V: TRBV3-1/TRBV3-2; size: -; J: TRBJ1-1; DNA: TGTGCCAGCAGCCGGGTACAAAAAGGGGGCAGAAACACTGAAGCTTTCTTT; CDR3: CASSRVQKGGRNTEAFF
D: -; V: TRBV10-2; size: few; J: TRBJ1-2; DNA: TGCGCCAGCAGACCAGGGGTGAGCTATGGCTACACCTTC; CDR3: CASRPGVSYGYTF
D: TRBD1; V: TRBV5-1; size: -; J: TRBJ1-1; DNA: TGCGCCAGCTGCCCGACAGGGGGGAACACTGAAGCTTTCTTT; CDR3: CASCPTGGNTEAFF
D: TRBD2; V: TRBV5-8; size: -; J: TRBJ2-3; DNA: TGTGCCAGCAGCTTGGGAGCTAGCGGGAGGGCCGATACGCAGTATTTT; CDR3: CASSLGASGRADTQYF
D: TRBD1; V: TRBV19; size: once; J: TRBJ1-2; DNA: TGTGCCAGTAGTCCGAACCCCGGGACAGGGGGCGCGTATGGCTACACCTTC; CDR3: CASSPNPGTGGAYGYTF
D: -; V: TRBV6-1; size: few; J: TRBJ2-2; DNA: TGTGCCAGCAGTGAAGCGCTTTCCGCCCCAGGGAGGGGGGAGCTGTTTTTT; CDR3: CASSEALSAPGRGELFF
D: -; V: TRBV29-1; size: -; J: TRBJ2-2; DNA: TGCAGCGTTGAAGATCTTGGGACTCCCGGGGAGCTGTTTTTT; CDR3: CSVEDLGTPGELFF
D: TRBD1; V: TRBV4-1; size: -; J: TRBJ2-2; DNA: TGCGCCAGCAGCCAAGAGACAGGGCGCGCCGGGGAGCTGTTTTTT; CDR3: CASSQETGRAGELFF
D: -; V: TRBV29-1; size: -; J: TRBJ1-1; DNA: TGCAGCGTTCTGACAGAAAAATCGAACACTGAAGCTTTCTTT; CDR3: CSVLTEKSNTEAFF
D: -; V: TRBV18; size: -; J: TRBJ1-1; DNA: TGTGCCAGCTCACCAGGGGTGCAGGGAGGCACTGAAGCTTTCTTT; CDR3: CASSPGVQGGTEAFF
D: -; V: TRBV9; size: -; J: TRBJ2-5; DNA: TGTGCCAGCAGCGCTTCAGTCGGCGGAGGGGAGACCCAGTACTTC; CDR3: CASSASVGGGETQYF
D: TRBD1; V: TRBV5-1; size: -; J: TRBJ1-3; DNA: TGCGCCAGCAGCGGGGGGACAGGTGCTGGAAACACCATATATTTT; CDR3: CASSGGTGAGNTIYF
D: TRBD2; V: TRBV11-3; size: once; J: TRBJ2-3; DNA: TGTGCCAGCAGCGGAACGGGGGGTAGCACAGATACGCAGTATTTT; CDR3: CASSGTGGSTDTQYF
D: TRBD2; V: TRBV5-1; size: -; J: TRBJ2-5; DNA: TGCGCCAGCAGCCCCAATAGCGGGAGGGCCTGGGAGACCCAGTACTTC; CDR3: CASSPNSGRAWETQYF
D: TRBD2; V: TRBV3-1/TRBV3-2; size: -; J: TRBJ2-1; DNA: TGTGCCAGCACTCCAGCGGGGGGGTTAAGTGAGCAGTTCTTC; CDR3: CASTPAGGLSEQFF
D: -; V: TRBV6-5; size: -; J: TRBJ1-2; DNA: TGTGCCAGCAGTTACGCGGACCCGGCAGGGAGGTATGGCTACACCTTC; CDR3: CASSYADPAGRYGYTF
D: -; V: TRBV28; size: -; J: TRBJ1-5; DNA: TGTGCCAGCACTTCCCCCGGCAGGGGCCAGCCCCAGCATTTT; CDR3: CASTSPGRGQPQHF
D: -; V: TRBV6-2/TRBV6-3; size: once; J: TRBJ2-2; DNA: TGTGCCAGCAGTTTCTCTTTCCGGGACACCACCGGGGAGCTGTTTTTT; CDR3: CASSFSFRDTTGELFF
D: -; V: TRBV6-5; size: few; J: TRBJ1-1; DNA: TGTGCCAGCAACCCCGGCCCCCACCGGGGTACTGAAGCTTTCTTT; CDR3: CASNPGPHRGTEAFF